Reported below is one T cell receptor beta chain. Its cognate antigen has yet to be identified. Base quality data are lacking; no much larger clone is found one base away. This sample is drawn from a study of T cell repertoires in cytomegalovirus infection (dated by TCRdb to the late 2010s). At the level of the whole study: Donor HLA type was relevant to the analysis, as public TCR beta signatures indicated carriage of CMV infection together with the matching HLA type.

Study-level results and caveats: The ex vivo response was dominated by HLA-C-restricted CMV-specific TCR beta clonotypes, and the single most frequent clonotype in two of eight donors was supplied by these HLA-C-restricted clonotypes. Cumulative frequency of public TCR beta family members discriminated carriers of CMV infection plus the relevant HLA type in this cohort and an independent roughly 330-donor cohort.

V and J lose 5 bases and 8 bases, and a span of 16 bases separates them. Via the germline V gene (reference sequence), CDR1 is MNHEY and CDR2 SMNVEV. The CDR3 runs 15 amino acids, cysteine and phenylalanine included. Here the CDR3 DNA is all that survives: 45 bases in frame from base 1. The sample was run on an Illumina HiSeq 1500. TCRdb ran its own pipeline on the public reads, namely fastp trimming at Q25 and MiXCR clone calling, and kept in-frame beta chains. Rows matching on CDR3 protein sequence are summarized as one entry with the most common DNA and genes. Counted in this sample were about 300,000 distinct CDR3 sequences; around 10% of them appeared once. In total, the top ten clones hold 2.5% of the sample.

The chain was built from TRBV27 and TRBJ1-6, with TRBD1 as a weak D call on 6 bases. The sequence was collected from a human donor in good health (CMV status not recorded). Some clones in this sample may be carry-over from other donors' samples. Sequencing input: PBMCs. For the CDR3, the sequence is CASSAAGGLYSPLHF. The nucleotide sequence is given as TGTGCCAGCAGTGCCGCCGGGGGGCTGTATTCACCCCTCCACTTT.